The T cell receptor beta chain under discussion was sequenced for a study of blood T cell repertoires in COVID-19 (dated by TCRdb to the early 2020s). Turning to the overall study: Samples from collaborators originated in the United States, Italy and Spain and spanned both the acute and convalescent phases of COVID-19. The material from the prospective study consisted of cDNA or gDNA derived from T cells, B-cell-depleted T cells, or PBMCs. The dataset comprised deeply sampled blood TCRbeta repertoires from subjects exposed to, actively infected with, or recovered from COVID-19. The repertoires were released in a freely available public database meant as a resource for research on the immune response to SARS-CoV-2. Samples were obtained from the ongoing ImmuneRACE study (first 160 participants) and from roughly 1,300 subjects provided by 6 global collaborators. Nearly every sample came with metadata listing a de-identified subject ID, COVID-19 status, age in years and sex. HLA class I and class II types, where available, came from metadata supplied by the sample provider rather than from assay-based typing. Broader findings and caveats from the paper: The quantity of clinical and demographic metadata differed by source and by participant and was supplied without curation.

Notes on this clone: Its specific antigen is unknown. Within one base of it there is no much larger clone, and no base qualities were kept.

Collaborating institutions collected whole blood in K2EDTA tubes following their own protocols. For TCRbeta analysis, collaborators shipped samples in one of three forms: frozen whole blood, isolated PBMCs, or DNA extracted from either of those sample types. TCRbeta CDR3 regions were amplified from genomic DNA by means of the immunoSEQ Assay, a bias-controlled multiplex PCR. For the original study's pipeline: Nucleated cell counts per sample were estimated from amplification of reference gene primers within the assay. To quantify the absolute abundance of each unique TCRbeta CDR3 rearrangement, sequence reads were collapsed and filtered. Productive Simpson clonality was computed per sample as the square root of Simpson's diversity index over productive rearrangements. TCRdb obtained this table from immuneACCESS and retained in-frame rearrangements with V and J assigned. These tables miss some clones; where compared with another copy, unresolved V genes account for less than half of the shortfall, and the remainder is unexplained. The V and J calls and clone size come from that table; D and trimming were worked out from the DNA. In this sample the table shows tens of thousands of clones, 84% of which occur a single time. The top ten hold 3% to 4.5% of the sample.

The CDR3 contains 14 residues, cysteine and phenylalanine counted. Only the CDR3 region is kept as DNA, spanning 42 bases read in frame from base 1. The junction shows trimming of 8 bases on V and 4 bases on J, plus 12 bases between the germline ends. CDR1 and CDR2 (MNHEY, SVGAGI) derive from the germline V gene. The origin of this receptor is a man over 45 with acute or convalescent COVID-19. In this chain, TRBV6-5 is recombined with TRBJ1-6; 5 matching bases give a weak D call of TRBD1. Sequenced sample: peripheral blood. The encoded CDR3 is CASGAGLYNSPLHF. The DNA sequence follows: TGTGCCAGCGGGGCCGGGCTGTATAATTCACCCCTCCACTTT.